One sample yielded the 5 T cell receptor beta chains listed below, sequenced in a study of regulatory T cells in long-lasting Graves disease (dated by TCRdb to about 2021). Sample time point, as interpreted from the label and publication: newly diagnosed GD, antithyroid drugs for less than 3 months. For both TCR sequencing and RNA sequencing, RNA was extracted from PBMCs in TRIzol. Library preparation employed multiplex PCR. Data came from an Illumina HiSeq 4000. TCR beta libraries were built with iRepertoire HTBI primers and Arm-PCR amplification of CDR3 regions. In-frame beta chains were kept once TCRdb had trimmed the public reads at Q25 with fastp and called clones with MiXCR. Each record represents a unique CDR3 protein, reported with the most common genes and DNA among its rows. Here the sample has approximately 250,000 distinct CDR3 sequences; 15% to 20% occur a single time. The top ten clones comprise approximately 20% of the sample.

Material: peripheral blood mononuclear cells (PBMCs), obtained at new diagnosis, from a patient treated with antithyroid drugs. Receptors were obtained from a female donor with Graves disease.

In its sample, this clonotype was seen many times. This chain uses TRBV20-1 with TRBJ2-1; either TRBD1 or TRBD2 may supply D (5 bases each). This CDR3 is built from 15 residues. V gave up 0 bases and J gave up 4 bases, with 13 bases separating them. CDR1 is DFQATT and CDR2 is SNEGSKA in the germline V gene (reference sequence). The CDR3 coding sequence is TGCAGTGCTAGAGATGGGACCGGGAATTACAATGAGCAGTTCTTC. Translation gives CSARDGTGNYNEQFF.

This chain uses TRBV19 with TRBJ1-2; D not resolved. Germline V gene lookup returns CDR1 LNHDA and CDR2 SQIVND (reference sequence). The CDR3 extends over 11 amino acids. Trimming stripped 5 bases from V and 6 bases from J, with 7 bases between. CDR3 sequence (DNA): TGTGCCAGTAGTCTCGGCCATGGCTACACCTTC. Its protein is CASSLGHGYTF.

This clonotype was seen many times. CDR3 protein: CAWSEPGTSGRDRTDTQYF. For the CDR3, the DNA is TGTGCCTGGAGTGAACCCGGGACTAGCGGGAGGGACCGCACAGATACGCAGTATTTT. This sequence joins TRBV30 and TRBJ2-3; 16 bases map to TRBD2. This CDR3 is 19 amino acids long. Germline lookup yields CDR1 GTSNPN and CDR2 SVGIG (reference sequence). Unmatched junction bases numbered 8, after V lost 1 base and J lost 1 base.

This clonotype was counted ten times or more. The rearrangement uses TRBV19 and TRBJ1-5, with 7 positions matching TRBD1. The germline CDR1 and CDR2 sequences are LNHDA and SQIVND (reference sequence). The CDR3 is made up of 16 amino acids. Trimming removed 5 bases from V and 4 bases from J; junction bases left unmatched: 11. The CDR3, as DNA: TGTGCCAGTAGTCTCCTCGAGGGGGCCCTTAATCAGCCCCAGCATTTT. Translating gives CASSLLEGALNQPQHF.

This chain uses TRBV7-9 with TRBJ2-2, with 10 nucleotides matching TRBD2. The junction had 4 bases not matched to a gene; V was cut back by 1 base and J by 8 bases. The length of the CDR3 is 15 residues. The germline V gene encodes CDR1 SEHNR and CDR2 FQNEAQ (reference sequence). CDR3 region: CASSLELAGNGELFF. The CDR3 DNA sequence: TGTGCCAGCAGCTTAGAACTAGCGGGAAATGGGGAGCTGTTTTTT.